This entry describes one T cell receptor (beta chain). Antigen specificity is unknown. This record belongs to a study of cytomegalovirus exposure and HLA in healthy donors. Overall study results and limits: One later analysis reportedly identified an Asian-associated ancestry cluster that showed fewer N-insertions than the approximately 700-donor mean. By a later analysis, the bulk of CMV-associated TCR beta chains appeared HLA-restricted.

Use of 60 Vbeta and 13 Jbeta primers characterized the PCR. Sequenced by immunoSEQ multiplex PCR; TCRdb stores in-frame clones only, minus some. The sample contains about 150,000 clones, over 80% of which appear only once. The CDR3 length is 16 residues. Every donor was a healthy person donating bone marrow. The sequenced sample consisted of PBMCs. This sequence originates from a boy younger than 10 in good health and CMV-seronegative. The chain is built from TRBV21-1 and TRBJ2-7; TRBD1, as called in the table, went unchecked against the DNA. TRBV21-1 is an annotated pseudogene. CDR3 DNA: TGTGCCAGCAGCCGAAACAGGGACCTACCCACCTACGAGCAGTACGTC. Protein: CASSRNRDLPTYEQYV.